This T cell receptor beta chain was documented in a study of beta chain features in type 1 diabetes. Background on the study: In age, gender and cell yields, patients were similar to healthy donors. Points from the study as a whole: When cDNA is sequenced, cells with high TCR expression could be over-represented. All four CD4+ subsets of Type 1 diabetes patients contained TCRB CDR3s that were moderately but significantly shorter. Naive, central memory and regulatory TCRB repertoires appeared more similar among patients than healthy donors.

By way of CD45RO/CCR7/CD25/CD127/CD95/CD27, the CD4+ regulatory, stem cell-like memory, central memory and naive cells were sorted. This CDR3 contains 12 residues. The V and J ends lost 9 bases and 7 bases, in that order; junction bases with no gene match: 3. The germline V gene encodes CDR1 SEHNR and CDR2 FQNEAQ (reference sequence). Every bit of the isolated RNA underwent reverse transcription, so sequencing read expressed TCRB transcripts. Clones were read by immunoSEQ multiplex PCR, and TCRdb kept only the in-frame ones, dropping some. The data contain 300,000 to 450,000 clones, around an eighth of them singletons. This clone was seen a handful of times. The antigen is not known.

The sequence derives from a woman between 18 and 29 years old with type 1 diabetes. The sequenced sample consisted of naive CD4+ T cells from blood. The chain is built from TRBV7-9 and TRBJ2-1; 10 nucleotides align to TRBD1. The CDR3 nucleotides read TGTGCCAGTACGGGACAGGGGAATGAGCAGTTCTTC. It yields the protein CASTGQGNEQFF. The full variable domain, rest sourced from reference TRBV7-9 and TRBJ2-1, is DTGVSQNPRHKITKRGQNVTFRCDPISEHNRLYWYRQTLGQGPEFLTYFQNEAQLEKSRLLSDRFSAERPKGSFSTLEIQRTEQGDSAMYLCASTGQGNEQFFGPGTRLTVL.